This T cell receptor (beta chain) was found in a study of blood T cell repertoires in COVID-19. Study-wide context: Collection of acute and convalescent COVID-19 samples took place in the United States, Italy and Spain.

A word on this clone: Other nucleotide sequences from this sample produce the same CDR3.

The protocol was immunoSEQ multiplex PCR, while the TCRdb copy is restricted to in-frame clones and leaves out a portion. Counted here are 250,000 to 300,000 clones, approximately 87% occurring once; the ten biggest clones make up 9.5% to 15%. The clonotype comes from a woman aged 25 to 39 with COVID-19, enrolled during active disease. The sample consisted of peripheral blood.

The CDR3 sequence: CASSPSRGRTGELFF. CDR3 coding DNA: TGTGCCAGCTCACCCTCCAGGGGGCGGACCGGGGAGCTGTTTTTT. The chain recombines TRBV18 with TRBJ2-2; 8 bases are a match to TRBD1. This CDR3 spans 15 amino acids. V lost 3 bases, J lost 5 bases, and 5 bases stayed unmatched. From germline, CDR1 is KGHSH and CDR2 LQKENI.